The 10 T cell receptor beta chains reported below all come from one sample, sequenced in a study of beta chain features in type 1 diabetes. Expressed TCRB transcripts were sequenced because the isolated RNA had all been reverse transcribed beforehand. Data came from immunoSEQ multiplex PCR; TCRdb stores just in-frame clones and leaves some out. This sample has about 320,000 clones, with approximately 15% found just once. The sample comprised central memory CD4+ T cells from blood. Receptors originate from a man aged 25 to 40 in good health.

In its sample, this clone was seen a few times. The gene calls are TRBV13 and TRBJ2-5, with 9 bases lining up with TRBD2. The CDR3 is 14 residues long. CDR1 is PRHDT and CDR2 is FYEKMQ in the germline V gene (reference sequence). Trimming took 10 bases from V and 5 from J; bases not matched to a gene: 11. CDR3: CATSKEAGGETQYF. For the CDR3, the DNA is TGTGCCACCTCTAAAGAAGCGGGAGGCGAGACCCAGTACTTC.

This chain uses TRBV7-2 with TRBJ2-3, with D possibly TRBD2 on 5 matching bases. Trimming pared 4 bases from V and 0 bases from J, leaving 8 bases between. This CDR3 spans 14 amino acids. Germline CDR1 SGHTA, CDR2 FQGNSA. The CDR3 region is CASSSRTSTDTQYF. The CDR3 DNA is TGTGCCAGCAGCTCCCGGACTAGCACAGATACGCAGTATTTT. The full variable domain, with the rest looked up from reference TRBV7-2 and TRBJ2-3, is GAGVSQSPSNKVTEKGKDVELRCDPISGHTALYWYRQSLGQGLEFLIYFQGNSAPDKSGLPSDRFSAERTGGSVSTLTIQRTQQEDSAVYLCASSSRTSTDTQYFGPGTRLTVL.

In its sample, this clone was seen a few times. The CDR3 DNA reads TGTGCCAGCAGTGCGGCAGGGGGCTTAGTCTATGGCTACACCTTC. This encodes CASSAAGGLVYGYTF. The V gene is TRBV25-1, the J gene TRBJ1-2; 8 bases match TRBD1. V shed 4 bases, J shed 4 bases, and the junction held 8 bases outside the gene matches. The length of the CDR3 is 15 residues. Germline V gene data show CDR1 as MGHDK and CDR2 as SYGVNS.

The chain has TRBV9 and TRBJ2-5; 14 nucleotides align to TRBD2. Germline V gene lookup returns CDR1 SGDLS and CDR2 YYNGEE. J lost 2 bases, V lost 3 bases, and 9 bases had no gene match. CDR3 length: 18 residues. The CDR3 here is CASSARTSGGPMQETQYF. Written as DNA, the CDR3 is TGTGCCAGCAGCGCGCGGACTAGCGGGGGGCCCATGCAAGAGACCCAGTACTTC. Variable domain in full (rest from reference TRBV9 and TRBJ2-5): DSGVTQTPKHLITATGQRVTLRCSPRSGDLSVYWYQQSLDQGLQFLIQYYNGEERAKGNILERFSAQQFPDLHSELNLSSLELGDSALYFCASSARTSGGPMQETQYFGPGTRLLVL.

In this sample, this clone turned up once. V usage is TRBV7-3 and J usage is TRBJ1-2; D gene unclear. Germline lookup yields CDR1 SGHTA and CDR2 FQGTGA. This CDR3 has 13 residues. V shed 5 bases and J shed 6 bases, with 13 bases lying between them. CDR3 sequence: CASSVGPENGYTF. The CDR3 DNA reads as TGTGCCAGCAGCGTCGGTCCCGAGAATGGCTACACCTTC.

This chain joins TRBV7-3 and TRBJ2-3, with TRBD2 matching 15 bases. The germline gives CDR1 SGHTA, CDR2 FQGTGA. The CDR3 sequence is 17 residues long. The J segment lost 6 bases and the V segment lost 2 bases, leaving 6 bases of the junction unmatched. CDR3 DNA: TGTGCCAGCAGCTTATCGGGGGGACTAGCGGGAGGTGATACGCAGTATTTT. It encodes CASSLSGGLAGGDTQYF.

This clone appeared many times. This chain uses TRBV6-6 with TRBJ2-7, with D maybe TRBD2 (5 bases). V lost 0 bases, J lost 3 bases, and 9 bases lay in between. The CDR3 runs to 14 residues. Per germline, CDR1 MNHNY and CDR2 SVGAGI (reference sequence). CDR3 in amino acids: CASSYSVGVYEQYV. Written as DNA, the CDR3 is TGTGCCAGCAGTTACTCCGTGGGAGTCTACGAGCAGTACGTC.

A few counts support this clone. This likely came from a read error, as a far larger clone is one base away. This rearrangement joins TRBV5-1 to TRBJ2-4; 12 bases fit TRBD2. The CDR3 totals 15 residues. Trimming at V came to 3 bases and at J to 6 bases, leaving 4 bases not matched to a gene. The germline CDR1 and CDR2 sequences are SGHRS and YFSETQ. CDR3 protein: CASSSSGGAGNIQYF. For the CDR3, the DNA is TGCGCCAGCAGCTCTAGCGGGGGGGCCGGAAACATTCAGTACTTC.

The chain recombines TRBV27 with TRBJ1-1, with unresolved D. Trimming removed 1 base from V and 0 bases from J, with 9 bases in between. This CDR3 comprises 15 residues. Per germline, CDR1 MNHEY and CDR2 SMNVEV (reference sequence). CDR3 residues: CASSLYLGMNTEAFF. CDR3 coding DNA: TGTGCCAGCAGTTTATATCTGGGAATGAACACTGAAGCTTTCTTT.

The chain joins TRBV4-2 to TRBJ2-2; tentative D call: TRBD1 (6 bases). V was pared by 4 bases and J by 0 bases, with 15 bases between. Germline CDR1 is LGHNA and CDR2 is YNFKEQ. The length of the CDR3 is 17 residues. CDR3 in DNA: TGTGCCAGCAGCCCATGGGGCCAGGGGACGAACACCGGGGAGCTGTTTTTT. Translated, it gives CASSPWGQGTNTGELFF.